This T cell receptor beta chain derives from a study of graft-versus-host responses after intestinal transplantation. Turning to the study itself: Each transplant was multivisceral, liver-intestinal, or isolated intestinal.

Study observations and caveats: GvH clones detected in recipient marrow included some appearing first in ileum or blood.

The method was immunoSEQ multiplex PCR; TCRdb's version includes in-frame clones alone and lacks a portion of them. The data show about 90,000 clones, with roughly 91% seen just once and approximately 0.48% held by the top ten. CDR3 length: 18 amino acids. CDR1 and CDR2 from the germline V gene are KGHSH and LQKENI. V dropped 3 bases and J dropped 6; count of bases not matched to a gene: 13. In this sample, this clone turned up once. What it recognizes is unknown. This chain joins TRBV18 and TRBJ2-1; 11 bases map to TRBD2. The TCR was taken from a human donor who received an intestinal transplant. The source was unstimulated CD8+ T cells sorted from spleen or lymph node cells, collected before intestinal transplant. The CDR3 loop reads CASSPVLAGVVLLNEQFF. The DNA of the CDR3 is TGTGCCAGCTCACCGGTACTAGCGGGAGTGGTCCTCCTCAATGAGCAGTTCTTC.